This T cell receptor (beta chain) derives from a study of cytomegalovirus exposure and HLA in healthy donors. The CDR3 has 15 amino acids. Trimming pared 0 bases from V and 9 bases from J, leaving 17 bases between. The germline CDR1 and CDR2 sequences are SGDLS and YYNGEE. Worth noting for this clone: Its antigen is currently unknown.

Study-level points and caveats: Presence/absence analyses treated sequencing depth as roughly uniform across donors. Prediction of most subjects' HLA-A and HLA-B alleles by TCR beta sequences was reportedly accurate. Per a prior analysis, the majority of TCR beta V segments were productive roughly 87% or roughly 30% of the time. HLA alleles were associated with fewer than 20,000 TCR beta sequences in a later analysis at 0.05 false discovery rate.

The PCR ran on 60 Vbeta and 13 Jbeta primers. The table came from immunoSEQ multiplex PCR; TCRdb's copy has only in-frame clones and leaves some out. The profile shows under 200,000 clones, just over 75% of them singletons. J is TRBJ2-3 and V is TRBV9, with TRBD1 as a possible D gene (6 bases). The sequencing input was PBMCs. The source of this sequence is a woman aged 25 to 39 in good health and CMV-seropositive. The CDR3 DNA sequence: TGTGCCAGCAGCGTAGACAGGGAGAGCCGTCTGACGCAGTATTTT. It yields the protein CASSVDRESRLTQYF.